The T cell receptor beta chain under discussion was sequenced for a study of blood T cell repertoires in COVID-19 (dated by TCRdb to about 2020). About the investigation overall: Samples from collaborators originated in the United States, Italy and Spain and spanned both the acute and convalescent phases of COVID-19. The repertoires were released in a freely available public database meant as a resource for research on the immune response to SARS-CoV-2. Deeply sampled blood TCRbeta repertoires from subjects exposed to, actively infected with, or recovered from COVID-19 were included in the dataset. The material from the prospective study consisted of cDNA or gDNA derived from T cells, B-cell-depleted T cells, or PBMCs. Where available, HLA class I and class II types were taken from metadata supplied by the sample provider and were not determined by assay-based typing. A de-identified subject ID, COVID-19 status, age in years and sex were almost always included in the sample metadata. The samples were drawn from the first 160 participants of the ongoing ImmuneRACE study and from 1,200 or so subjects provided by 6 global collaborators. The investigation overall reported the following: The amount of clinical and demographic metadata varied by source and participant and was provided uncurated.

One collaborating source in Seattle enrolled patients during active infection and followed them longitudinally through the course of disease. The collaborating institutions used their own protocols to collect whole blood in K2EDTA tubes. For TCRbeta analysis, collaborators shipped samples in one of three forms: frozen whole blood, isolated PBMCs, or DNA extracted from either of those sample types. With respect to this clone: The antigen this receptor binds is unknown. Base-call qualities are not available, and no considerably larger clone is one nucleotide away.

The CDR3 has 12 amino acids, counting the end cysteine and phenylalanine. The DNA shown is the 36-base CDR3, in frame from base 1. The germline V gene gives CDR1 as SQVTM and CDR2 as ANQGSEA. The V end loses 3 bases and the J end loses 6 bases, and a stretch of 9 bases separates them. The immunoSEQ Assay, a bias-controlled multiplex PCR, was used to amplify TCRbeta CDR3 regions from genomic DNA. Per the source publication's procedure: Within the assay, amplification of reference gene primers was used to estimate how many nucleated cells each sample contained. Sequence reads were collapsed and filtered to measure the absolute abundance of every unique TCRbeta CDR3 rearrangement. Productive Simpson clonality was computed per sample as the square root of Simpson's diversity index over productive rearrangements. In its TCRdb copy, this immuneACCESS table keeps in-frame sequences only and misses some clones. Where compared with another copy, unresolved V genes explain less than half of these, and the others have no known cause. The D gene and trimming were derived from the DNA, and the V and J assignments and clone size from that table. The sample table lists tens of thousands of clones, 81% of them with a count of one. The ten biggest clones cover 20% to 25% of the sample.

This TCR was recovered from an elderly woman with COVID-19, enrolled during active disease. The rearranged chain carries TRBV29-1 and TRBJ2-1, with TRBD2 as a weak D call on 6 bases. Source material: peripheral blood. The nucleotide sequence is TGCAGCGTTGATCGGGAGATCAATGAGCAGTTCTTC. Its coded protein is CSVDREINEQFF.